The source of this T cell receptor (beta chain) is a study of CD8+CD57+ T cells in acquired aplastic anemia. Profiling of TCR beta VDJ combinations and CDR3 sequences used genomic DNA as template. TCRdb analysed the reads with MiXCR anew, one entry per CDR3 protein. The table lists about 130,000 distinct CDR3 sequences, around 50% of them singletons. The CDR3 has 18 amino acids. CDR1 is WNHNN and CDR2 is SYGVQD in the germline V gene (reference sequence). V trimming: 6 bases; J trimming: 2 bases; junction bases outside the gene matches: 15. The rearrangement uses TRBV10-1 and TRBJ2-3; 9 positions agree with TRBD1. The sequence derives from a human donor in good health, serving as a control. Sequenced input: sorted CD4+, CD8+, or CD8+CD57+ T cells (not recorded which) from PBMCs. This CDR3 reads CASSLGQGMGRTTDTQYF. As DNA, the CDR3 is TGCGCCAGCAGCTTGGGACAGGGAATGGGCAGAACCACAGATACGCAGTATTTT.